A single sample is the source of the 31 T cell receptor beta chains below, sequenced in a study of T cells in Graves' hyperthyroidism and ophthalmopathy. TCR beta CDR3 regions were amplified from RNA transcripts. A first-round RT-PCR of the TCR CDR3 used the HTBI primer set. Each CDR3 protein gets one entry after TCRdb re-called the multiplex PCR reads with MiXCR. Of more than 550,000 distinct CDR3 sequences listed, about 17% are singletons. Sample: blood. The receptors were gathered from a woman between 45 and 65 years old with Graves' hyperthyroidism that later progressed to Graves' ophthalmopathy.

This clonotype was recorded many times. The chain joins TRBV2 to TRBJ2-5; 14 bases fit TRBD2. The length of the CDR3 is 17 residues. The germline CDR1 and CDR2 sequences are SNHLY and FYNNEI. Trimming cost V 7 bases and J 0 bases; bases outside gene matches: 7. The CDR3 loop is CASTGTSGGRNQETQYF. CDR3 nucleotides: TGTGCCAGCACTGGGACTAGCGGGGGCCGGAACCAAGAGACCCAGTACTTC.

CDR3 region: CSARSLGWLAGGTDTQYF. CDR3 nucleotide sequence: TGCAGTGCTAGAAGTCTTGGATGGCTAGCGGGGGGCACAGATACGCAGTATTTT. This chain links TRBV20-1 with TRBJ2-3, with 10 positions matching TRBD2. CDR1 is DFQATT and CDR2 is SNEGSKA in the germline V gene (reference sequence). The CDR3 runs 18 residues. The V segment lost 2 bases and the J segment 1 base; nucleotides outside the gene matches: 12.

This clonotype was recorded many times. The chain combines TRBV7-2 with TRBJ2-7, with D unclear. The CDR3 contains 14 residues. The V gene lost 4 bases and the J gene lost 3 bases, with 13 bases spanning the gap. Per the germline V gene, CDR1 is SGHTA and CDR2 is FQGNSA. Written as DNA, the CDR3 is TGTGCCAGCAGCTCTTTAGGAAGGAGCTACGAGCAGTACTTC. Amino acid sequence: CASSSLGRSYEQYF.

This clonotype was detected many times. The chain recombines TRBV3-1 with TRBJ2-3; D is perhaps TRBD2 (7 bases). The CDR3 runs to 16 residues. The germline gives CDR1 LGHDT, CDR2 YNNKEL (reference sequence). Trimming took 1 base from V and 0 from J, leaving 11 bases between them. CDR3 sequence: CASSQVGGGSTDTQYF. DNA of the CDR3: TGTGCCAGCAGCCAAGTTGGCGGGGGCAGCACAGATACGCAGTATTTT.

This clonotype was seen a single time. At one boundary the junction diverges from the germline segment, which might be a read error. The chain uses TRBV6-1 and TRBJ1-2; TRBD1 is a possible D gene (5 bases). Germline V gene sequence: CDR1 MNHNS, CDR2 SASEGT. The CDR3 length is 12 residues. The CDR3 loop reads CVSRDLGSGYTF. For the CDR3, the DNA is TGTGTCAGCCGGGACCTTGGTAGTGGCTACACCTTC.

This clonotype was recorded many times. This chain uses TRBV2 with TRBJ2-7; TRBD1 is a possible D gene (5 bases). The germline CDR1 and CDR2 sequences are SNHLY and FYNNEI. The length of the CDR3 is 15 residues. The V and J ends lost 5 bases and 5 bases respectively, with 19 bases between them. This chain's CDR3 is CASSPIEGALNEQYF. Here the CDR3 DNA reads TGTGCCAGCAGTCCTATCGAAGGGGCGCTCAACGAGCAGTACTTC.

V usage is TRBV5-1 and J usage is TRBJ1-3; 7 nucleotides align to TRBD1. This CDR3 spans 14 amino acids. V dropped 0 bases and J dropped 11; count of bases not matched to a gene: 8. The germline CDR1 and CDR2 sequences are SGHRS and YFSETQ. DNA of the CDR3: TGCGCCAGCAGCTTGGGACAGGGTTGGGACGCCATATATTTT. Translated, it gives CASSLGQGWDAIYF.

This clonotype came up many times. The chain employs TRBV13 and TRBJ2-3; the match to TRBD2 covers 12 bases. The CDR3 sequence is 16 residues long. V lost 4 bases and J lost 0; bases outside the gene matches: 2. Germline V gene lookup returns CDR1 PRHDT and CDR2 FYEKMQ (reference sequence). CDR3 protein: CASSSGTSGSTDTQYF. CDR3 sequence (DNA): TGTGCCAGCAGCTCCGGGACTAGCGGGAGCACAGATACGCAGTATTTT.

This clonotype appeared a few times. The V gene is TRBV6-5, the J gene TRBJ1-1; D is unresolved. The CDR3 covers 14 residues. Germline-derived CDR1 and CDR2 are MNHEY and SVGAGI. V shed 1 base and J shed 0 bases, with 6 bases lying between them. The CDR3 region is CASSYLSMNTEAFF. As DNA, the CDR3 is TGTGCCAGCAGTTACTTAAGCATGAACACTGAAGCTTTCTTT.

This clonotype was counted at least ten times. This chain uses TRBV11-2 with TRBJ2-3; TRBD1 aligns across 10 bases. Germline V gene sequence: CDR1 SGHAT, CDR2 FQNNGV. The CDR3 contains 16 residues. V gave up 5 bases and J gave up 3 bases; unmatched junction bases: 8. The CDR3 reads CASSRGGQGNTDTQYF. DNA of the CDR3: TGTGCCAGCAGCCGAGGGGGACAGGGGAATACAGATACGCAGTATTTT.

This clonotype has ten or more counts. V usage is TRBV5-1 and J usage is TRBJ1-2, with 8 bases lining up with TRBD1. Per germline, CDR1 SGHRS and CDR2 YFSETQ. Germline trimming cut 4 bases from V and 4 bases from J; bases unmatched to any gene: 6. The CDR3 is 14 residues long. CDR3 in DNA: TGCGCCAGCAGCGACATCCAGGGGGCCTATGGCTACACCTTC. Protein sequence: CASSDIQGAYGYTF.

The chain is built from TRBV10-3 and TRBJ2-7; 9 bases are a match to TRBD1. This CDR3 has 14 amino acids. Looked up from germline, CDR1 is ENHRY and CDR2 is SYGVKD. V gave up 4 bases and J gave up 3 bases; unmatched junction bases: 4. This CDR3 is CAISGRDRVYEQYF. The CDR3 region has the DNA TGTGCCATCAGTGGCCGGGACAGGGTCTACGAGCAGTACTTC.

The sample holds many counts of this clonotype. This chain uses TRBV20-1 with TRBJ2-1; 8 bases agree with TRBD2. The CDR3 is 15 amino acids. Losses at the gene ends were 3 bases for V and 9 bases for J; bases not matched to a gene: 13. CDR1 is DFQATT, CDR2 SNEGSKA, per germline (reference sequence). This CDR3 reads CSARRRGALGGEQFF. The CDR3, as DNA: TGCAGTGCTAGGCGGCGGGGGGCCCTGGGTGGTGAGCAGTTCTTC.

This clonotype was counted between two and nine times. In DNA, the CDR3 is TGTGCCAGCGGAAGTTACGGAGAGAACTATGGCTACACCTTC. Its protein product is CASGSYGENYGYTF. The V and J genes are TRBV6-2 or TRBV6-3 and TRBJ1-2; no definite D call. Germline CDR1 is MNHEY and CDR2 is SVGEGT. This CDR3 region has 14 residues. The V gene lost 8 bases and the J gene lost 2 bases, with 15 bases spanning the gap.

The chain employs TRBV10-2 and TRBJ2-3, with 7 bases that match TRBD2. V lost 11 bases, J lost 5 bases, and 10 bases stayed unmatched. CDR1 is WSHSY, CDR2 SAAADI, per germline. The CDR3 spans 13 residues. The CDR3 region has the DNA TGCGCCCGTTCAGGTGGGGGGGAAGATACGCAGTATTTT. This codes for CARSGGGEDTQYF.

This clonotype occurred a few times. V is TRBV10-3 and J is TRBJ1-5; weak D call: TRBD1 (5 bases). Germline-derived CDR1 and CDR2 are ENHRY and SYGVKD. This CDR3 is 16 amino acids long. V gave up 10 bases and J gave up 1 base, with 20 bases separating them. The CDR3 DNA reads TGTGCCACCGGAGGAGGGTCTCGGGGGAGCAATCAGCCCCAGCATTTT. Its protein product is CATGGGSRGSNQPQHF.

The genes are TRBV19 and TRBJ1-2; a possible D gene is TRBD1 (5 bases). Deletions cut 10 bases from V and 5 bases from J, with 14 bases between. Germline V gives CDR1 LNHDA, CDR2 SQIVND (reference sequence). The CDR3 is 12 amino acids. The CDR3 here is CATSPGEYGYTF. CDR3 bases: TGTGCCACCTCACCGGGGGAGTATGGCTACACCTTC.

This chain links TRBV6-5 with TRBJ2-1; 10 bases agree with TRBD2. V dropped 2 bases and J dropped 4; count of bases not matched to a gene: 8. CDR3 length: 17 residues. Germline assignment: CDR1 MNHEY and CDR2 SVGAGI. The CDR3 here is CASSYSGLAVLYNEQFF. CDR3 in DNA: TGTGCCAGCAGTTACAGCGGACTAGCGGTTCTTTACAATGAGCAGTTCTTC.

This clonotype has ten or more counts. The chain carries TRBV27 and TRBJ1-1; 9 bases are shared with TRBD1. The J segment lost 6 bases and the V segment lost 5 bases, leaving 4 bases of the junction unmatched. CDR1 and CDR2 from the germline V gene are MNHEY and SMNVEV (reference sequence). The CDR3 is 13 amino acids. CDR3 bases: TGTGCCAGCAGTAGACAGGGGGGACCTGAAGCTTTCTTT. Residues: CASSRQGGPEAFF.

This clonotype was seen only a few times. CDR3 residues: CASTSRGGTEAFF. CDR3 sequence (DNA): TGTGCCAGCACGTCGCGTGGGGGCACTGAAGCTTTCTTT. V gene TRBV6-2 or TRBV6-3 combines with J gene TRBJ1-1; D is perhaps TRBD1 (5 bases). CDR1 and CDR2 (germline): MNHEY, SVGEGT. There are 13 residues in the CDR3. V was cut by 7 bases and J by 4 bases, with 13 bases left in between.

This clonotype has a handful of counts. This rearrangement joins TRBV18 to TRBJ2-1, with D possibly TRBD1 on 6 matching bases. The CDR3 length is 14 residues. Looked up from germline, CDR1 is KGHSH and CDR2 is LQKENI. The V and J ends lost 3 bases and 3 bases respectively, with 9 bases between them. CDR3: CASSPTTGYNEQFF. CDR3 DNA sequence: TGTGCCAGCTCACCCACGACAGGCTACAATGAGCAGTTCTTC.

V usage is TRBV5-1 and J usage is TRBJ1-2; D is unclear. From germline, CDR1 is SGHRS and CDR2 YFSETQ. There are 15 residues in the CDR3. Trimming removed 1 base from V and 8 bases from J, with 18 bases in between. CDR3 sequence (DNA): TGCGCCAGCAGCTTGTCTGCGGGGATCCAGGAGGGCTACACCTTC. Translation: CASSLSAGIQEGYTF.

The chain recombines TRBV7-6 with TRBJ2-5, with D possibly being TRBD2 (6 bases). The germline V gene encodes CDR1 SGHVS and CDR2 FNYEAQ. This CDR3 spans 15 amino acids. Trimming left V 5 bases short and J 2 bases short, with 15 bases between. The CDR3 DNA follows: TGTGCCAGCAGCGCCTCTCGGGGGAGACAAGAGACCCAGTACTTC. Its protein product is CASSASRGRQETQYF.

A few counts support this clonotype. The chain combines TRBV3-1 with TRBJ2-7; D ambiguous. The V end lost 4 bases, the J end lost 3 bases, and 13 bases lay between the germline ends. This CDR3 region has 14 residues. Looked up from germline, CDR1 is LGHDT and CDR2 is YNNKEL (reference sequence). CDR3 DNA sequence: TGTGCCAGCAGCCGAGCAGGACCGAGCTACGAGCAGTACTTC. Its protein product is CASSRAGPSYEQYF.

This clonotype has only a few counts. The rearrangement links TRBV20-1 to TRBJ2-7; 7 nucleotides match TRBD1. Trimming cost V 0 bases and J 3 bases; bases outside gene matches: 8. This CDR3 comprises 15 residues. Per the germline V gene, CDR1 is DFQATT and CDR2 is SNEGSKA (reference sequence). The CDR3 DNA is TGCAGTGCTAGAGATCCTGGACAGGAGATCTACGAGCAGTACTTC. Its protein is CSARDPGQEIYEQYF.

This clonotype was recorded at least ten times. The chain carries TRBV3-1 and TRBJ1-1; the D is unclear. The germline V and J ends were trimmed by 2 bases and 4 bases, with 11 bases remaining between them. Germline V gives CDR1 LGHDT, CDR2 YNNKEL (reference sequence). The CDR3 extends over 14 amino acids. In nucleotides, the CDR3 is TGTGCCAGCAGCCAATCCCGTTTGATCACTGAAGCTTTCTTT. It yields the protein CASSQSRLITEAFF.

This clonotype was detected many times. The chain uses TRBV12-3 or TRBV12-4 and TRBJ1-2; TRBD1 matches 8 bases. The CDR3 covers 13 residues. V lost 5 bases, J lost 4 bases, and 3 bases stayed unmatched. The CDR3 nucleotides are TGTGCCAGCAGTGTAGACAGGGGCTATGGCTACACCTTC. Translated, it gives CASSVDRGYGYTF.

This clonotype was seen a few times. The CDR3 is CASSAHGQGFQPQHF. The CDR3 region has the DNA TGTGCCAGCAGTGCCCATGGACAGGGATTTCAGCCCCAGCATTTT. The genes are TRBV7-2 and TRBJ1-5; 8 bases are shared with TRBD1. With 6 bases clipped from V and 6 bases from J, the junction kept 10 bases outside the gene matches. CDR1 is SGHTA, CDR2 FQGNSA, per germline. CDR3 length equals 15 residues.

In this sample, this clonotype turned up many times. This chain uses TRBV5-1 with TRBJ2-1; no clear D. V was cut by 0 bases and J by 5 bases, with 12 bases left in between. The germline CDR1 and CDR2 sequences are SGHRS and YFSETQ. This CDR3 has 15 amino acids. CDR3 sequence: CASSLERAADNEQFF. CDR3 in DNA: TGCGCCAGCAGCTTGGAAAGGGCCGCGGACAATGAGCAGTTCTTC.

This clonotype was counted many times. The rearrangement uses TRBV11-2 and TRBJ2-3; 10 bases map to TRBD1. V lost 4 bases to trimming and J lost 1 base; unmatched junction nucleotides: 5. The CDR3 runs to 16 residues. Germline V gene sequence: CDR1 SGHAT, CDR2 FQNNGV. This CDR3 is CASSYEGTGGTDTQYF. In DNA, the CDR3 is TGTGCCAGCAGCTACGAGGGGACAGGGGGCACAGATACGCAGTATTTT.

The chain combines TRBV15 with TRBJ2-3, with TRBD1 matching 10 bases. J was trimmed by 4 bases and V by 2 bases; bases with no gene match: 6. Germline loops: CDR1 LNHNV, CDR2 YYDKDF (reference sequence). CDR3 length equals 16 residues. CDR3 nucleotides: TGTGCCACCAGCAGAAGGACAGGGGGGGAGGCAGATACGCAGTATTTT. It encodes CATSRRTGGEADTQYF.